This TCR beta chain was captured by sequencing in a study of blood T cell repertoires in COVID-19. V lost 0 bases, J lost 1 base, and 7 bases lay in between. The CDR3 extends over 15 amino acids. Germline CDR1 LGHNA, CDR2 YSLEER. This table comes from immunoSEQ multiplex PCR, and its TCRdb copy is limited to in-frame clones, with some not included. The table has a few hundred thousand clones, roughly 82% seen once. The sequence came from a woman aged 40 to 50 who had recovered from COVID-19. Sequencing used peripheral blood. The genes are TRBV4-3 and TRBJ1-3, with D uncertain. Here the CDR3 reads CASSQEQLSGNTIYF. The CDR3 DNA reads TGCGCCAGCAGCCAAGAACAACTATCTGGAAACACCATATATTTT.